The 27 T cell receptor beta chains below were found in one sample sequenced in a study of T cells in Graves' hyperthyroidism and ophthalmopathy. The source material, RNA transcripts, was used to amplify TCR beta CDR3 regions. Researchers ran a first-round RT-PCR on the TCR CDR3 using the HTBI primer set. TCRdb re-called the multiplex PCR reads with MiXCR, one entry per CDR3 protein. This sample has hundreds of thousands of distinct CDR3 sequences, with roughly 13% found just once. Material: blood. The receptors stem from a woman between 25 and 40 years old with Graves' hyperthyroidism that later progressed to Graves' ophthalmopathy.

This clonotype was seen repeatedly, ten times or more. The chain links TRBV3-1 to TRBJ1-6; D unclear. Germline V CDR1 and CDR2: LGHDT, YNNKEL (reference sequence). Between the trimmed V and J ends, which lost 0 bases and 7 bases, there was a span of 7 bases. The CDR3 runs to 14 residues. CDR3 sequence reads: CASSQELQNSPLHF. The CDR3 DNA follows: TGTGCCAGCAGCCAAGAGTTGCAGAATTCACCCCTCCACTTT.

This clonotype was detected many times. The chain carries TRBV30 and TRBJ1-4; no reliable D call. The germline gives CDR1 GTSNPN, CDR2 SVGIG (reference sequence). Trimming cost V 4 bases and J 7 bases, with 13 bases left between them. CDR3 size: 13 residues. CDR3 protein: CAWTQGNSEKLFF. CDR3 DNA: TGTGCCTGGACTCAAGGAAACAGTGAAAAACTGTTTTTT.

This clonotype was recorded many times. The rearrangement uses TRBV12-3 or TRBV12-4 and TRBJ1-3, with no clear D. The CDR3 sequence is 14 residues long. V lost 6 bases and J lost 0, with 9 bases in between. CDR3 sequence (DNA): TGTGCCAGCAGCCTTGACCGCTCTGGAAACACCATATATTTT. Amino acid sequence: CASSLDRSGNTIYF.

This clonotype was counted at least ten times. As DNA, the CDR3 is TGTGCCAGCAGCGCCAGATACCCCCTCTCTGGAAACACCATATATTTT. Amino acids: CASSARYPLSGNTIYF. The rearrangement uses TRBV7-2 and TRBJ1-3; D is ambiguous. This CDR3 contains 16 residues. V was trimmed by 5 bases and J by 0 bases, leaving 14 bases between them. Per the germline V gene, CDR1 is SGHTA and CDR2 is FQGNSA.

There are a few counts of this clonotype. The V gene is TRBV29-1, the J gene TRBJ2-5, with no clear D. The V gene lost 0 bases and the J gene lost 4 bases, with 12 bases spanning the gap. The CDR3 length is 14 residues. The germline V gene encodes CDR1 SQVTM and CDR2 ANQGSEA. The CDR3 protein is CSVEDSVARETQYF. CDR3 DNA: TGCAGCGTTGAAGATTCAGTAGCCCGAGAGACCCAGTACTTC.

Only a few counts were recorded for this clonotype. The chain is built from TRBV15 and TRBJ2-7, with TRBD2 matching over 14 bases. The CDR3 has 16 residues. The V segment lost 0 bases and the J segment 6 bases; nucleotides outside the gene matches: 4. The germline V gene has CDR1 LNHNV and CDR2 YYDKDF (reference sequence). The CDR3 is CATSREPGLAGGEQYF. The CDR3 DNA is TGTGCCACCAGCAGAGAACCTGGACTAGCGGGAGGCGAGCAGTACTTC. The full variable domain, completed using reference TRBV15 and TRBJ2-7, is DAMVIQNPRYQVTQFGKPVTLSCSQTLNHNVMYWYQQKSSQAPKLLFHYYDKDFNNEADTPDNFQSRRPNTSFCFLDIRSPGLGDTAMYLCATSREPGLAGGEQYFGPGTRLTVT.

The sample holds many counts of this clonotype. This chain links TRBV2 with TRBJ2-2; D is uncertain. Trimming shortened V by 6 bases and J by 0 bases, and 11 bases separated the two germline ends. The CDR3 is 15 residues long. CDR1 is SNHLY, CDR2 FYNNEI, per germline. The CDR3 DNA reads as TGTGCCAGCAGGGAGAATTTGCCGAACACCGGGGAGCTGTTTTTT. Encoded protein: CASRENLPNTGELFF.

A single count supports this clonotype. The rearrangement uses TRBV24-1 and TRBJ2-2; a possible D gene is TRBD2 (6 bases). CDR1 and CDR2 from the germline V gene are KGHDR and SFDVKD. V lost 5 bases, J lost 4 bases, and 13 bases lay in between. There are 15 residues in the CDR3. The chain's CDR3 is CATSGSGASTGELFF. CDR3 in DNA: TGTGCCACCAGTGGTTCGGGAGCGTCCACCGGGGAGCTGTTTTTT.

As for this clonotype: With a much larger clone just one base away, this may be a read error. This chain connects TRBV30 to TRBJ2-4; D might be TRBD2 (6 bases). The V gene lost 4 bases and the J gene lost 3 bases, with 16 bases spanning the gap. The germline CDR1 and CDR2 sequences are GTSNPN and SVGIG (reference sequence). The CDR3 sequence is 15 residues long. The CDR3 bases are TGTGCCTGGAATTCAAGCGGGTGGGTCAAAAACATTCAGTACTTC. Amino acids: CAWNSSGWVKNIQYF.

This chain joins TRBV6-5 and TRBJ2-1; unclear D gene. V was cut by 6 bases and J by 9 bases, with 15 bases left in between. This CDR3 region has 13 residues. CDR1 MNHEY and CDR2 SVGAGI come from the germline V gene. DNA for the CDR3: TGTGCCAGCAGCTTACCACTATCTAGTGAGCAGTTCTTC. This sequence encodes CASSLPLSSEQFF.

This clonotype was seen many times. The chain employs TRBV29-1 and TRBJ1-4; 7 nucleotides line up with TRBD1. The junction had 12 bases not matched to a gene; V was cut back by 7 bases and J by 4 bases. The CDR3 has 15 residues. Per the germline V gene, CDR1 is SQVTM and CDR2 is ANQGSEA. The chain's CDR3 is CSASLTGQINEKLFF. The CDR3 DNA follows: TGCAGCGCATCCTTAACGGGACAGATTAATGAAAAACTGTTTTTT.

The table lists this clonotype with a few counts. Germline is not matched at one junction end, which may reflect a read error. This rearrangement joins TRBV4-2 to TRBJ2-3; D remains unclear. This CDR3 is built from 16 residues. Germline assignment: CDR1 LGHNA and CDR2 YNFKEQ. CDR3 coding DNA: TGCGCCAGCAGCCAAGATACTTTGCTGGGCACAGATACGCAGTATTTT. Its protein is CASSQDTLLGTDTQYF.

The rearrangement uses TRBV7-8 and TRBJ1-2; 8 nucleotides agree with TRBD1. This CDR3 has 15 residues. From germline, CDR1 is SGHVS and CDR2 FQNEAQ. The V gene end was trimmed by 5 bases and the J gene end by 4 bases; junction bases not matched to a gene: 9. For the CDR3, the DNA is TGTGCCAGCAGCCTCGGGACAGGACCGGGCTATGGCTACACCTTC. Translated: CASSLGTGPGYGYTF. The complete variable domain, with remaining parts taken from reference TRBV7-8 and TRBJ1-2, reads GAGVSQSPRYKVAKRGQDVALRCDPISGHVSLFWYQQALGQGPEFLTYFQNEAQLDKSGLPSDRFFAERPEGSVSTLKIQRTQQEDSAVYLCASSLGTGPGYGYTFGSGTRLTVV.

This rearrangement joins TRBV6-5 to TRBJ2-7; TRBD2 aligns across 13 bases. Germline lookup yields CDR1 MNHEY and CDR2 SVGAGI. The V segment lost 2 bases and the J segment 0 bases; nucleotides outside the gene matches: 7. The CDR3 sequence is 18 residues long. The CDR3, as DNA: TGTGCCAGCAGTTACCGGACTAGCGGGAGTGGGTCCTCCTACGAGCAGTACTTC. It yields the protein CASSYRTSGSGSSYEQYF.

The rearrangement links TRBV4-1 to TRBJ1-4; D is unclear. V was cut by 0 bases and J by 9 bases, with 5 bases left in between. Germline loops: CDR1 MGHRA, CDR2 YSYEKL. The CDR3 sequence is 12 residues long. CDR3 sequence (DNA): TGCGCCAGCAGCCAAGAGGTGAAAAAACTGTTTTTT. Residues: CASSQEVKKLFF.

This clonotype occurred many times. CDR3 region: CAWSVSGQGSAQHF. In nucleotides, the CDR3 is TGTGCCTGGAGTGTAAGTGGACAGGGATCAGCCCAGCATTTT. V is TRBV30 and J is TRBJ1-5; 8 nucleotides match TRBD1. The V gene's germline CDR1 is GTSNPN and CDR2 SVGIG (reference sequence). The CDR3 has 14 amino acids. Trimming at V came to 0 bases and at J to 11 bases, leaving 9 bases not matched to a gene.

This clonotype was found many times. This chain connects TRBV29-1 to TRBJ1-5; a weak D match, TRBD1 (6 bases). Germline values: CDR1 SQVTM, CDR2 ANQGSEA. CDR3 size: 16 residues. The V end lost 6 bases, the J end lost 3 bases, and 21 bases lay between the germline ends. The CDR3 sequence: CSVGTGTTGFNQPQHF. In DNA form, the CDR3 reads TGCAGCGTGGGGACCGGGACAACCGGATTCAATCAGCCCCAGCATTTT.

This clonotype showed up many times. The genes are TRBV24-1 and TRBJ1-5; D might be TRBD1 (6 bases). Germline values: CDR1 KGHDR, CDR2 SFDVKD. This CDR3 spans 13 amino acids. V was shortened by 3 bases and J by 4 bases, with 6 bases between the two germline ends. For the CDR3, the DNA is TGTGCCACCAGTGATACAGGGAATCAGCCCCAGCATTTT. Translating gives CATSDTGNQPQHF.

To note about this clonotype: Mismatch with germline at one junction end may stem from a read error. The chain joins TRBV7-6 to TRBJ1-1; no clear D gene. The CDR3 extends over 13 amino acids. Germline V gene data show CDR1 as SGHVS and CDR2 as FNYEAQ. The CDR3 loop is CASSLQENTKAFF. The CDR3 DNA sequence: TGTGCCAGCAGCTTACAAGAGAACACTAAAGCTTTCTTT.

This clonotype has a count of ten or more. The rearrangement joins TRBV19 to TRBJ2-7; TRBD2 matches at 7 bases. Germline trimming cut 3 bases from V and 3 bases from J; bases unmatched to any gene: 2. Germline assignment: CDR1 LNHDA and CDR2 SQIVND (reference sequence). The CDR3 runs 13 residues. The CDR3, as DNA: TGTGCCAGTAGTATCGGGGAGGGCTACGAGCAGTACTTC. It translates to CASSIGEGYEQYF.

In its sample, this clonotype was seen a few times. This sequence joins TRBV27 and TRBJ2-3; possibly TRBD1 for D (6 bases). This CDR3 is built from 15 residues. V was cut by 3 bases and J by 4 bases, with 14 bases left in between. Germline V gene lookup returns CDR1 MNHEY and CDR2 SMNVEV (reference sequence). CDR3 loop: CASSFGGTPPDTQYF. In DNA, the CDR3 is TGTGCCAGCAGTTTTGGTGGGACACCCCCAGATACGCAGTATTTT.

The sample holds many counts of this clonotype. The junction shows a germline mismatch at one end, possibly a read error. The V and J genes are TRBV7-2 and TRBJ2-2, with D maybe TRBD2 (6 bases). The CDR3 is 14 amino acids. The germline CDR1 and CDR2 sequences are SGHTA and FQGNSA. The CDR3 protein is CASSLATNTGELFF. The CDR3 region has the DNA TGTGCCAGCAGCCTAGCGACGAACACCGGGGAGCTGTTTTTT.

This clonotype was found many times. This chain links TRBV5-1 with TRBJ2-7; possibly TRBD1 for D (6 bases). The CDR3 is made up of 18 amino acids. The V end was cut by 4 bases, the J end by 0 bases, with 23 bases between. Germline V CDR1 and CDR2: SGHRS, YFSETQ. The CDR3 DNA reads TGCGCCAGCAGCCAACCCCAGCTTTCACAGGGCTACTCCTACGAGCAGTACTTC. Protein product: CASSQPQLSQGYSYEQYF.

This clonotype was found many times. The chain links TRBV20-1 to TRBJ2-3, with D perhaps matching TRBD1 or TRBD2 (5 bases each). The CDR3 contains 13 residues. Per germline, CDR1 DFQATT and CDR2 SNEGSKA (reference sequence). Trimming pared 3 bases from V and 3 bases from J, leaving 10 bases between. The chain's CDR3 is CSASRRETDTQYF. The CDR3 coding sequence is TGCAGTGCTAGCCGCAGGGAGACAGATACGCAGTATTTT.

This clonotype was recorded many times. The CDR3 protein is CASSLLTGGTEAFF. CDR3 in DNA: TGTGCCAGCAGCTTGCTTACAGGGGGCACTGAAGCTTTCTTT. The rearrangement joins TRBV12-3 or TRBV12-4 to TRBJ1-1; 8 positions agree with TRBD1. The CDR3 covers 14 residues. V was clipped by 6 bases and J by 4 bases; unmatched bases: 7.

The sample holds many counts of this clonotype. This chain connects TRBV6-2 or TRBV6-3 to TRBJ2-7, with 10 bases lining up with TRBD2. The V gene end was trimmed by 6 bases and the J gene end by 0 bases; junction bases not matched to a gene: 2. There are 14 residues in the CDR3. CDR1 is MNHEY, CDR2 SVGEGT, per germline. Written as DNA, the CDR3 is TGTGCCAGCAGCTCTAGCGGGAGCTCCTACGAGCAGTACTTC. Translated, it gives CASSSSGSSYEQYF.

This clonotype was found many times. The CDR3 bases are TGTGCCAGCGGACATAATCAGCCCCAGCATTTT. Translated, it gives CASGHNQPQHF. The chain is built from TRBV6-2 or TRBV6-3 and TRBJ1-5; D might be TRBD1 (5 bases). V was cut by 8 bases and J by 4 bases, with 6 bases left in between. The germline CDR1 and CDR2 sequences are MNHEY and SVGEGT. CDR3 length: 11 residues.